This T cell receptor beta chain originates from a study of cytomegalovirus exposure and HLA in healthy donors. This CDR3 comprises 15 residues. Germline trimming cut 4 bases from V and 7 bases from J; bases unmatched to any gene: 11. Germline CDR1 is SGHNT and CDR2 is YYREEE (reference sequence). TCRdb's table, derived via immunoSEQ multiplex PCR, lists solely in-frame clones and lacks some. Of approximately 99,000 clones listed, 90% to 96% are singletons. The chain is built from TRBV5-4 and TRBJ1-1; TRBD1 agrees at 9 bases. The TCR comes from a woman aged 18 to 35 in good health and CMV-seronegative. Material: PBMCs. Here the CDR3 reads CASSTRDREGVEAFF. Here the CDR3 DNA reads TGTGCCAGCAGCACCCGGGACAGGGAAGGGGTTGAAGCTTTCTTT.